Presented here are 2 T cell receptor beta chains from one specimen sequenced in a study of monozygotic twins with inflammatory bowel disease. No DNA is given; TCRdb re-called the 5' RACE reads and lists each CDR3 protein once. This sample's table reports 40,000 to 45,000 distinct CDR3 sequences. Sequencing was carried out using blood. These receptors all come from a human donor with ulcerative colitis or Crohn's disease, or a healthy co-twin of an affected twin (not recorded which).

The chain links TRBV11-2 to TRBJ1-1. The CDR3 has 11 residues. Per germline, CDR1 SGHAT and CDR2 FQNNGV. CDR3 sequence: CASSFNTEAFF.

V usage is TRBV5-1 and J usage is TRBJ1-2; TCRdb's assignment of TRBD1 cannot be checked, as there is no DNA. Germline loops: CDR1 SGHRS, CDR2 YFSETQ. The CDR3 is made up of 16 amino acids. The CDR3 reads CASSTGTGGVRDGYTF. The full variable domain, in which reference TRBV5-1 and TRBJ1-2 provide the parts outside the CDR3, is KAGVTQTPRYLIKTRGQQVTLSCSPISGHRSVSWYQQTPGQGLQFLFEYFSETQRNKGNFPGRFSGRQFSNSRSEMNVSTLELGDSALYLCASSTGTGGVRDGYTFGSGTRLTVV.